This TCR beta chain was identified in a study of blood T cells in healthy people across ages (dated by TCRdb to about 2015). In the study overall: In model experiments, template switching captured roughly one uniquely barcoded TCR beta cDNA molecule for every two T cells. Using deep sequencing normalized with unique cDNA molecular identifiers, the study measured how TCR beta repertoire diversity changes with age. Four age groups were formed from the donors: young (average around 15 years), middle-aged (around 40), aged (under 70) and long-lived (around 80). To avoid experimental bias, donors of different ages were randomly spread across the sequencing lanes. Two additional independent replicas of 1 million unique cDNA reads from the same blood draw were analyzed for two donors (one aged 18 to 29 and one aged 80 or older). Results and caveats for the whole study, not just this receptor: Bulk unsorted PBMC profiling prevented conclusive comparison of naive and antigen-experienced compartments. Observed TCR beta diversity per million T cells fell roughly linearly with age, and a significant reduction was already apparent by age roughly 40. The percentage of naive T cells measured by flow cytometry correlated strongly with observed TCR beta diversity. Estimates of total diversity based on one million sequenced T cells were regarded as lower bounds and as underestimates. Because donor CMV infection status was unknown, age-related changes in expanded clonotypes were potentially confounded. Compared with the aged group, the long-lived group had more naive CD4+ T cells, fewer expanded clones and increased TCR diversity, a pattern suggesting age selection.

The CDR3, cysteine through phenylalanine, is 15 amino acids long. Only the CDR3 portion is preserved as DNA: 45 bases, with reading frame beginning at the first base. The germline V gene specifies SNHLY as CDR1 and FYNNEI as CDR2. Relative to germline, V is 6 bases shorter and J is 0 bases shorter, with 11 bases between their ends. This clonotype came up a few times. What antigen it recognizes has not been identified. No quality values exist for individual bases; no much larger clone is one base distant. The library was made by 5' RACE. The run used an Illumina HiSeq 2500. A second PCR of roughly 6 to 12 cycles was performed with a sample-barcoded 5' primer and a J-beta primer mix. A unique molecular identifier was introduced onto each TCR beta cDNA molecule by a template-switch 5' adaptor carrying 12 random nucleotides. Each sample yielded at least 2.5 million CDR3-containing paired-end reads. First-strand cDNA synthesis was performed from all RNA using the Mint cDNA synthesis kit, with priming by a TRBC-specific oligonucleotide. All cDNA was treated with uracil-DNA glycosylase and then went through a first 18-cycle PCR with the universal primers M1SS and BC2_uni_R. The paper's data handling went like this. For normalization, 1 million high-quality reads were randomly selected from each sample, with every read carrying a distinct molecular identifier. Reads with shared molecular identifiers were discarded instead of being binned into consensus sequences. MiTCR, with a Q25 quality threshold and the strictest error-elimination algorithm, was used for CDR3 identification, clonotype clustering and error correction. A nonparametric unseen species model with Euler transformation was used to estimate a lower bound on total TCR beta diversity. TCRdb trimmed public reads at Q25 via fastp, called clones via MiXCR and kept in-frame beta chains. CDR3 protein duplicates are merged, each entry listing the most common genes and DNA. Here the V and J calls rest on TCRdb's processing, not on the authors' analysis. The sample has about 680,000 distinct CDR3 sequences on record, around 48% of them singletons. The ten most abundant clones make up under 35% of the sample.

The donors were roughly 39 Caucasian individuals from Russia, aged roughly 6 to 95 years, who were systemically healthy. Ten milliliters of peripheral blood were drawn from each donor into EDTA-treated Vacutainer tubes. PBMCs were isolated by Ficoll-Paque density-gradient centrifugation, with at least 7 million obtained per sample. Total RNA, at least 6 micrograms per sample, was extracted from PBMCs with Trizol reagent. For every donor, an aliquot of PBMCs went through flow cytometry to measure the percentages of naive CD45RAhigh/CD27high T cells. This receptor was obtained from a woman aged 55-69 years in good health. The material sequenced was blood. The rearrangement joined TRBV2 to TRBJ2-2; no D gene call is confident. The CDR3 protein: CASSEKLPNTGELFF. DNA sequence: TGTGCCAGCAGCGAAAAATTGCCGAACACCGGGGAGCTGTTTTTT.